Listed here is a single TCR beta chain. What it recognizes is unknown. This specimen comes from a study of shared clonotypes between healthy human individuals. General study findings and limits: The researchers took only blood, and tissue repertoires probably look different.

The assay was carried out at the deep level. In the authors' workflow: Filtering was not the same, since immunoSEQ gave junction-only sequences without quality scores. Using immunoSEQ multiplex PCR, the repertoire was profiled, and TCRdb retains in-frame clones only, with some absent. V, J and clone size were drawn from that table, and D and trimming were deduced from the DNA. Of about 520,000 clones in the sample, roughly 80% were seen once. This CDR3 spans 14 amino acids. The germline V and J ends were trimmed by 4 bases and 8 bases, with 17 bases remaining between them. Per the germline V gene, CDR1 is MNHEY and CDR2 is SMNVEV (reference sequence).

This rearrangement joins TRBV27 to TRBJ1-2; D possibly corresponds to TRBD1 (5 bases). The sequencing input was PBMCs. This sequence originates from a woman between 40 and 50 years old in good health. Some clones in this sample may be carry-over from other donors' samples. CDR3 nucleotide sequence: TGTGCCAGCAGTTCCATTCGTCAGGGTTACGGCTACACCTTC. It translates to CASSSIRQGYGYTF.